Below are 12 T cell receptor beta chains sequenced from a single sample in a study of T-cell memory formation after mild COVID-19. In TCRdb, the 5' RACE reads were re-called with MiXCR into one record per CDR3 protein. The data contain roughly 580,000 distinct CDR3 sequences, 15% to 20% of them singletons. The sequencing sample was made of PBMCs or a T cell subset sorted from them (not recorded which). Receptors were obtained from an adult woman who had mild COVID-19 (a few samples of this study predate the infection). Cell type and time point are not known.

This clonotype showed up many times. This chain joins TRBV29-1 and TRBJ2-2; TRBD2 agrees at 7 bases. V trimming: 5 bases; J trimming: 6 bases; junction bases outside the gene matches: 3. From germline, CDR1 is SQVTM and CDR2 ANQGSEA. CDR3 size: 12 residues. The CDR3 region is CSVTRGAGELFF. In DNA, the CDR3 is TGCAGCGTTACTCGGGGGGCCGGGGAGCTGTTTTTT.

A note on this clonotype: One end of the junction is discordant with germline, which a read error may explain. This chain uses TRBV7-2 with TRBJ2-3; tentatively, D is TRBD2 (6 bases). The CDR3 consists of 15 residues. Germline V gene data show CDR1 as SGHTA and CDR2 as FQGNSA. The CDR3 loop is CASSLRATSKDTQYF. In nucleotides, the CDR3 is TGTGCCAGCAGCCTAAGGGCAACTAGCAAAGATACGCAGTATTTT.

The chain joins TRBV7-6 to TRBJ1-2, with D uncertain. The CDR3 is 13 residues long. Germline CDR1 and CDR2: SGHVS and FNYEAQ. Trimming pared 5 bases from V and 3 bases from J, leaving 10 bases between. DNA for the CDR3: TGTGCCAGCAGCCTTAACGGGGACTATGGCTACACCTTC. This encodes CASSLNGDYGYTF. Combining the CDR3 with reference TRBV7-6 and TRBJ1-2 gives the whole variable domain GAGVSQSPRYKVTKRGQDVALRCDPISGHVSLYWYRQALGQGPEFLTYFNYEAQQDKSGLPNDRFSAERPEGSISTLTIQRTEQRDSAMYRCASSLNGDYGYTFGSGTRLTVV.

This clonotype came up a few times. V usage is TRBV20-1 and J usage is TRBJ2-1; 9 bases match TRBD1. V lost 8 bases, J lost 3 bases, and 2 bases stayed unmatched. This CDR3 spans 12 amino acids. CDR1 DFQATT and CDR2 SNEGSKA come from the germline V gene (reference sequence). The CDR3 DNA is TGCAGTTCGGGACAGGGCTACAATGAGCAGTTCTTC. It yields the protein CSSGQGYNEQFF.

In this sample, this clonotype turned up a few times. The chain recombines TRBV20-1 with TRBJ2-7, with D possibly TRBD2 on 5 matching bases. CDR1 is DFQATT and CDR2 is SNEGSKA in the germline V gene (reference sequence). The CDR3 is made up of 15 amino acids. V gave up 1 base and J gave up 0 bases, with 13 bases separating them. The CDR3 DNA reads TGCAGTGCTAGAGGAAGCATGGACTCCTCCTACGAGCAGTACTTC. Translation: CSARGSMDSSYEQYF.

The genes are TRBV29-1 and TRBJ2-1; D gene unclear. Trimming removed 4 bases from V and 4 bases from J, with 5 bases in between. The germline CDR1 and CDR2 sequences are SQVTM and ANQGSEA. The CDR3 covers 11 residues. The CDR3 nucleotides read TGCAGCGTTGGGCATTACAATGAGCAGTTCTTC. Its translation is CSVGHYNEQFF.

The chain has TRBV12-3 or TRBV12-4 and TRBJ2-7; 9 positions agree with TRBD2. The V segment lost 6 bases and the J segment 2 bases; nucleotides outside the gene matches: 11. The CDR3 runs to 16 residues. The CDR3 here is CASSSMAASGAYEQYF. CDR3 bases: TGTGCCAGCAGCTCGATGGCGGCTAGCGGGGCCTACGAGCAGTACTTC.

This chain uses TRBV10-2 with TRBJ2-3, with a possible D match to TRBD2 (5 bases). CDR3 length equals 12 residues. Per germline, CDR1 WSHSY and CDR2 SAAADI. The V gene lost 6 bases and the J gene lost 5 bases, with 9 bases spanning the gap. CDR3 residues: CASSGEGDTQYF. CDR3 sequence (DNA): TGCGCCAGCAGCGGGGAAGGAGATACGCAGTATTTT.

The rearrangement joins TRBV2 to TRBJ1-5; weak D call: TRBD1 (6 bases). Germline V gene data show CDR1 as SNHLY and CDR2 as FYNNEI. The CDR3 sequence is 13 residues long. V was cut by 6 bases and J by 1 base, with 7 bases left in between. The CDR3 DNA sequence: TGTGCCAGCAGAGGACAGAGCAATCAGCCCCAGCATTTT. Residues: CASRGQSNQPQHF.

This clonotype was observed a single time. The chain employs TRBV21-1 and TRBJ2-7; the D segment call TRBD1 is taken from the table without a DNA check. TRBV21-1 is given as a pseudogene. This CDR3 is built from 14 residues. This CDR3 is CASIPQGTSYEQYF. CDR3 bases: TGTGCCAGCATCCCACAGGGGACGTCCTACGAGCAGTACTTC.

The chain couples TRBV24-1 to TRBJ1-1; 10 bases are shared with TRBD1. This CDR3 has 16 amino acids. After removal of 4 bases from V and 5 bases from J, the junction contained 9 bases not matched to a gene. The germline CDR1 and CDR2 sequences are KGHDR and SFDVKD. CDR3 amino acids: CATSESRQGARTEAFF. DNA of the CDR3: TGTGCCACCAGTGAAAGCCGACAGGGGGCTAGGACTGAAGCTTTCTTT.

This clonotype was counted only a few times. This chain connects TRBV5-4 to TRBJ2-1; D ambiguous. The CDR3 consists of 16 residues. Germline V gene data show CDR1 as SGHNT and CDR2 as YYREEE (reference sequence). V lost 2 bases and J lost 3, with 15 bases in between. The chain's CDR3 is CASSFEAPTDYNEQFF. The CDR3 region has the DNA TGTGCCAGCAGCTTTGAGGCACCGACCGACTACAATGAGCAGTTCTTC.